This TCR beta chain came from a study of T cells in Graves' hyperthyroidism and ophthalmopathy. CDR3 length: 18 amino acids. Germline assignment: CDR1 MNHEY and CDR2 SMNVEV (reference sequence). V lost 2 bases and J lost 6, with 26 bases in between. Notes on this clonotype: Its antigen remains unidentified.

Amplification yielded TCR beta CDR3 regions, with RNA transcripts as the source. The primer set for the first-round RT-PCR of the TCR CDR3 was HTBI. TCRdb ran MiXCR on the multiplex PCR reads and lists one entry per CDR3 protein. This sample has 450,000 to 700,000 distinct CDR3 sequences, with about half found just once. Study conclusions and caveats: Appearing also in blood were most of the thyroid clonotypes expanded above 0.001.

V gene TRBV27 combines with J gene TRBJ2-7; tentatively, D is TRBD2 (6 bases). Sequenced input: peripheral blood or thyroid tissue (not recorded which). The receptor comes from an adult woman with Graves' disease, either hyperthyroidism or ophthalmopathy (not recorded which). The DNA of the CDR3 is TGTGCCAGCAGTTTAATTTCACGGCTTGGGGGGTCTGTAACCGAGCAGTACTTC. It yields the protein CASSLISRLGGSVTEQYF.